The following is a T cell receptor beta chain sequence with its context. Its target is not known. The data belong to a study of cytomegalovirus exposure and HLA in healthy donors. Trimming took 5 bases from V and 8 from J, leaving 26 bases between them. The CDR3 loop spans 17 amino acids. Germline V CDR1 and CDR2: SGHTA, FQGNSA. The study ran its PCR with 60 Vbeta and 13 Jbeta primers. As originally analysed: A later analysis tallied about 80 million unique TCR beta chains, about 11 million of them shared. TCRdb keeps only in-frame clones here, not all; method: immunoSEQ multiplex PCR. The DNA gave D and trimming, while V, J and clone size come from that table. The sample contains about 170,000 clones, around 80% of which appear only once. Overall study results and limits: It was only CMV serostatus that was available as immune exposure information. Highly shared sequence variants in one cluster were likely a sequencing artifact. In a later analysis, an Asian-associated ancestry cluster reportedly showed fewer N-insertions than the approximately 670-donor mean.

The sequence derives from a female donor in good health and CMV-seronegative. The J gene is TRBJ2-3, the V gene TRBV7-2, with TRBD1 as a possible D gene (5 bases). The sequenced sample was PBMCs. The CDR3 loop reads CASSPRNLRVFGGTQYF. In DNA form, the CDR3 reads TGTGCCAGCAGCCCTCGCAACCTCAGGGTATTTGGTGGTACGCAGTATTTT.